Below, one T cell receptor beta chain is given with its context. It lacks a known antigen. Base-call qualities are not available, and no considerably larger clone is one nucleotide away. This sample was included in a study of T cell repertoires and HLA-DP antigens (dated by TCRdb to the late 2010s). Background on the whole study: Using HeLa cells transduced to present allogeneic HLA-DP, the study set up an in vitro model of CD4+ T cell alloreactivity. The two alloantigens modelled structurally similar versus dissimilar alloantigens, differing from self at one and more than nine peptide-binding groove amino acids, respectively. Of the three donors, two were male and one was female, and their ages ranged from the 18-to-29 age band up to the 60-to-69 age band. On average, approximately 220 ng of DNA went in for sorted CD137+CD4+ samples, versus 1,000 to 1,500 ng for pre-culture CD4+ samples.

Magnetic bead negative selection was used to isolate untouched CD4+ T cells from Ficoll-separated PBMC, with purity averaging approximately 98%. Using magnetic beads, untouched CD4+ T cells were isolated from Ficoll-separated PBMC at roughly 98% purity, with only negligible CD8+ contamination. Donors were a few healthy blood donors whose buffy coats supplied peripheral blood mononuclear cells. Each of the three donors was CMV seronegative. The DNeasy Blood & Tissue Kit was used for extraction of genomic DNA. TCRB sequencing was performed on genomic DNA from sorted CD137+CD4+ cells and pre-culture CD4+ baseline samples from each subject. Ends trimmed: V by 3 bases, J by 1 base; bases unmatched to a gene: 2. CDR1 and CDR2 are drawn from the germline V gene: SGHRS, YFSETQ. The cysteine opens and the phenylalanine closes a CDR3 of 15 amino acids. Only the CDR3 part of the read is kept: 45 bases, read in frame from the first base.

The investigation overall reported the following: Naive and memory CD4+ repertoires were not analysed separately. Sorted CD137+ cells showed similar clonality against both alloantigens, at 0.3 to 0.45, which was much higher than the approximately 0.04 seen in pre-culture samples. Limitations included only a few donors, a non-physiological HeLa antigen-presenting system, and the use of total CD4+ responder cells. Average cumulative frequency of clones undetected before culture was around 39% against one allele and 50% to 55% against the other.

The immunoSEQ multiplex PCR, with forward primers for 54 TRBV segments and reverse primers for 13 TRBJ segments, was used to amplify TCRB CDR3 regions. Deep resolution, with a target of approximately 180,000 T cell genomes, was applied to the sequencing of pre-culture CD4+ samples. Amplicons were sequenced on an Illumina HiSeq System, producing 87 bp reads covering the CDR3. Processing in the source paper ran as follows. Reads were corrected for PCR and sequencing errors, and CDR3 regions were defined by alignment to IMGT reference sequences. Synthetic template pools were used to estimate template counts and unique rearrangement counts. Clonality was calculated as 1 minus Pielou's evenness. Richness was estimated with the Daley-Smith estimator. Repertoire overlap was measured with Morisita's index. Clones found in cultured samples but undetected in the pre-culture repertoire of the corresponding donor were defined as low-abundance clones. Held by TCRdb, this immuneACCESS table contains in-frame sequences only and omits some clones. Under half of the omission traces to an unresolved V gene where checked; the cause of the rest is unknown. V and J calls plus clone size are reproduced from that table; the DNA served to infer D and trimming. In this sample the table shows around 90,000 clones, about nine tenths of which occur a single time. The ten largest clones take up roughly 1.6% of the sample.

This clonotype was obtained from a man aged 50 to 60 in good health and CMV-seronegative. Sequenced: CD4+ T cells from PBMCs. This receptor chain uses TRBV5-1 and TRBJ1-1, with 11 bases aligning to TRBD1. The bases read TGCGCCAGCAGCTCCGGACAGGGGGCGAACACTGAAGCTTTCTTT. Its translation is CASSSGQGANTEAFF.